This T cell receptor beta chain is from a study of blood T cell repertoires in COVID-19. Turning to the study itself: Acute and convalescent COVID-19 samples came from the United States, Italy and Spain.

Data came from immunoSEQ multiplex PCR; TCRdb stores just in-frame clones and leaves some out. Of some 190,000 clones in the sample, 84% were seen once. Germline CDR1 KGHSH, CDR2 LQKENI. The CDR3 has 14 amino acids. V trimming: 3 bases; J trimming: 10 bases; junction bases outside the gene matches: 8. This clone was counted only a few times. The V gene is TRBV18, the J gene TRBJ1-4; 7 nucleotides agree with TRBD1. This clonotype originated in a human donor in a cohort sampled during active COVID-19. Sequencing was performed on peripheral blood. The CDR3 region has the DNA TGTGCCAGCTCACCGGACAGGACAACGGGAAAACTGTTTTTT. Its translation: CASSPDRTTGKLFF. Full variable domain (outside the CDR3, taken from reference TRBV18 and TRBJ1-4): NAGVMQNPRHLVRRRGQEARLRCSPMKGHSHVYWYRQLPEEGLKFMVYLQKENIIDESGMPKERFSAEFPKEGPSILRIQQVVRGDSAAYFCASSPDRTTGKLFFGSGTQLSVL.